This TCR beta chain was sequenced in a study of T cells in Graves' hyperthyroidism and ophthalmopathy (dated by TCRdb to the late 2010s). Regarding the research as a whole: Peripheral blood samples were taken at the time of initial diagnosis, prior to any treatment. Whether ophthalmopathy could be predicted prospectively was tested in an independent validation cohort made up of under 20 hyperthyroidism patients plus 17 patients who later progressed to ophthalmopathy. The approximately 90 discovery patients were randomly split 7:3 into training and test sets. After blood sampling, hyperthyroidism patients were treated with methimazole at a starting dose of 30 mg daily, and ophthalmopathy patients were treated with high-dose intravenous methylprednisolone. Thyroid tissue and blood T-cell repertoires from roughly six Graves' hyperthyroidism patients were also compared in the study. The paper describes TCR Vbeta CDR3 sequencing of 130 to 150 peripheral blood samples, made up of 43 ophthalmopathy patients, 70 to 75 hyperthyroidism patients and some 17 progressor patients. To identify distinguishing TCR V-J signatures, a discovery cohort of around 100 patients was used, comprising 43 with Graves' ophthalmopathy and some 60 with stable Graves' hyperthyroidism. What the work shows at the level of the full study, not this receptor alone: During validation, the model predicted progression to ophthalmopathy a median of approximately 6.5 months ahead of onset, with 60% to 71% sensitivity and 72.22% specificity. No statistical method was used to fix the sample size in advance, and group allocation was not hidden from the investigators. Ophthalmopathy was separated from stable hyperthyroidism by a 13 V-J signature model, with about 88% sensitivity and roughly 81% specificity obtained in cross-validation and 80%/75% obtained in testing. Most expanded thyroid clonotypes (frequency above 0.001) were also found in blood, which suggests that blood repertoires may mirror thyroid immune responses.

The germline V gene sets CDR1 to ENHRY and CDR2 to SYGVKD. V is pruned by 3 bases and J by 5 bases, leaving 14 bases of the junction without a gene match. The CDR3 spans 17 residues, from the cysteine through the phenylalanine. Kept here is only the CDR3 DNA, which spans 51 bases and is read in frame from base 1. The TCR beta CDR3 regions were amplified from RNA transcripts. The first round of RT-PCR for the TCR CDR3 was performed with the HTBI primer set and the Qiagen OneStep RT-PCR kit. Libraries were constructed in a second round of multiplex PCR, after which size selection and purification were performed. Paired-end sequencing of the libraries was performed with 100 bp reads on an Illumina HiSeq2000. In the paper's pipeline: SOAPnuke was used to process the raw data, removing reads that contained adapters or uncalled bases, had a mean Phred below 15, or lacked an exact match to the constant primer or identifier. High-quality paired reads were merged using COPE v1.2.5, and each unique nucleotide sequence was defined as a clonotype. MiTCR v1.1 was used to align the clonotypes against IMGT TRBV, TRBD and TRBJ reference segments. The analysis included only V-J combinations with a frequency above 0.0001, which together covered around 99% of the repertoires. A TCS score was defined as the ratio of F50 (clonal expansion) to E x V (chaos), with BLOSUM62-based TCRdist applied between CDR3 peptides within each V-J. Welch's t-statistics and random forest reduced fewer than 550 V-J features to around 14, which were used in a naive Bayes classifier (R e1071). TCRdb applied fastp at Q25 and MiXCR to the public reads, then kept only in-frame beta chains. Entries are consolidated by CDR3 protein sequence, retaining the most common genes and DNA. For this entry, the V and J calls and clone size follow TCRdb and not the study's own pipeline. This sample gives fewer than 550,000 distinct CDR3 sequences in total; approximately 14% of them show up just once. The biggest ten clones account for over 7.5% of the sample.

Stable Graves' hyperthyroidism was defined as no progression to ophthalmopathy during 18 months of follow-up. Hyperthyroidism patients were aged 18 to 65 years and newly diagnosed, with disease duration of less than 2 months. Patients with uncontrolled infections, other autoimmune diseases, pregnancy or lactation were excluded. Diagnoses relied on clinical symptoms, serum thyroxine and TRAb, thyroid ultrasound and orbital computed tomography. Ficoll-Paque density gradient centrifugation was used to isolate PBMCs from under 11 ml of fresh peripheral blood. Total RNA was extracted with Trizol reagent, and quality was checked on an Agilent 2100 Bioanalyzer. This clonotype appeared many times. Its antigen specificity is not known. The record has no base qualities; no much larger clone is one base away.

Sample: blood. This clonotype was obtained from a woman aged 18-29 years with Graves' hyperthyroidism. Recombination joined TRBV10-3 with TRBJ2-7; 9 bases in the middle match TRBD2. The CDR3 here reads CAISDGLAGSAGDEQYF. The bases read TGTGCCATCAGTGATGGTCTAGCGGGATCCGCGGGAGACGAGCAGTACTTC.